Detailed here is one TCR beta chain. What it recognizes is unknown. With 2 bases removed from V and 4 bases from J, the gap between germline ends came to 10 bases. The CDR3 covers 14 residues. Germline CDR1 is LGHNA and CDR2 is YNFKEQ. TCRdb re-called the 5' RACE reads through MiXCR, storing one row per CDR3 protein. Of some 5,500 distinct CDR3 sequences in the sample, more than 50% were seen once. The memory fraction was CD4+CD45RO+CD25- cells. Study-wide results and limits: The TCR gene usage of tumor memory CD4+ T cells clustered together with blood and lymph node memory CD4+ cells and with lymph node naive CD4+ cells.

This chain connects TRBV4-2 to TRBJ2-3, with D uncertain. Sequencing was performed on memory CD4+ T cells sorted from blood. The subset denotes: memory CD4+ T cells, CD4+CD45RO+CD25-. This clonotype was sampled from a female donor with breast cancer. The CDR3 spells CASSQTYAPDTQYF. The CDR3 nucleotides read TGTGCCAGCAGCCAAACCTATGCCCCAGATACGCAGTATTTT.